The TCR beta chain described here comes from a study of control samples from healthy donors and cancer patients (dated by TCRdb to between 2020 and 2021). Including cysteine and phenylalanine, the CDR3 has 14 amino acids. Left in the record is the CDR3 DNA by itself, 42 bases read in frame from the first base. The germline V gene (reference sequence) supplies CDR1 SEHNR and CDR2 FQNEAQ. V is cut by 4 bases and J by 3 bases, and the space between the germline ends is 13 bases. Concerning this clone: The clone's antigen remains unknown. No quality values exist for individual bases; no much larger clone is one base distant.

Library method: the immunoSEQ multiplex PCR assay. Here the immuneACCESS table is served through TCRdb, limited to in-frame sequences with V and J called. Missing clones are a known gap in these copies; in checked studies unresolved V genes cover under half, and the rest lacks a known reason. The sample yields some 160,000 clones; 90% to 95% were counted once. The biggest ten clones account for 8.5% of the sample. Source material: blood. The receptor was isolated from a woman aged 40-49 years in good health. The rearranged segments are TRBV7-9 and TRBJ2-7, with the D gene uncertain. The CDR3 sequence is CASSSTRPGYEQYF. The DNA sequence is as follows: TGTGCCAGCAGCTCGACTCGCCCTGGCTACGAGCAGTACTTC.